Following are 13 T cell receptor beta chains from one sample sequenced in a study of T-cell memory formation after mild COVID-19. From the 5' RACE reads, TCRdb called clonotypes with MiXCR, one entry per CDR3 protein. The data show about 170,000 distinct CDR3 sequences, 10% to 15% seen once. Sample: PBMCs or a T cell subset sorted from them (not recorded which). Receptors originate from a young man who had mild COVID-19 (a few samples of this study predate the infection). Cell type and time point are not known.

This clonotype was recorded many times. The rearrangement joins TRBV19 to TRBJ2-2, with D possibly matching TRBD2 (5 bases). V was pared by 3 bases and J by 5 bases, with 10 bases between. The CDR3 has 14 residues. Germline CDR1 is LNHDA and CDR2 is SQIVND (reference sequence). This chain's CDR3 is CASSISVLTGELFF. The CDR3, as DNA: TGTGCCAGTAGTATTAGCGTCTTGACCGGGGAGCTGTTTTTT.

This clonotype was seen only a few times. The genes are TRBV11-2 and TRBJ1-4, with D possibly TRBD1 on 5 matching bases. The CDR3 is 14 amino acids. Germline CDR1 is SGHAT and CDR2 is FQNNGV. V was cut by 4 bases and J by 8 bases, with 14 bases left in between. The CDR3 DNA reads TGTGCCAGCAGCTCATCTAGGGGCGAGGAAAAACTGTTTTTT. This gives the protein CASSSSRGEEKLFF.

The chain combines TRBV5-1 with TRBJ2-1; possible D gene TRBD1, 6 bases. Trimming cost V 2 bases and J 0 bases, with 12 bases left between them. Germline CDR1 is SGHRS and CDR2 is YFSETQ. This CDR3 has 16 amino acids. The chain's CDR3 is CASSLWGQSSYNEQFF. CDR3 sequence (DNA): TGCGCCAGCAGCTTATGGGGGCAGAGCTCCTACAATGAGCAGTTCTTC.

This clonotype was observed a handful of times. The chain has TRBV6-2 or TRBV6-3 and TRBJ2-4; 7 bases fit TRBD2. The CDR3 spans 14 residues. The V segment lost 6 bases and the J segment 1 base; nucleotides outside the gene matches: 3. Germline CDR1 and CDR2: MNHEY and SVGEGT. The DNA for the CDR3 is TGTGCCAGCAGATCCGGGGGGGCCAAAAACATTCAGTACTTC. Residues: CASRSGGAKNIQYF.

V usage is TRBV7-3 and J usage is TRBJ2-2, with a possible D match to TRBD2 (6 bases). Trimming pared 2 bases from V and 3 bases from J, leaving 16 bases between. This CDR3 comprises 17 residues. Germline CDR1 reads SGHTA; CDR2 reads FQGTGA. The CDR3: CASSLAVEGWHTGELFF. The CDR3 DNA is TGTGCCAGCAGCTTAGCGGTGGAGGGGTGGCACACCGGGGAGCTGTTTTTT.

The table lists this clonotype with a few counts. The J gene is TRBJ1-4, the V gene TRBV7-2; D not resolved. CDR1 is SGHTA, CDR2 FQGNSA, per germline. Trimming stripped 4 bases from V and 1 base from J, with 13 bases between. This CDR3 comprises 16 residues. The CDR3 bases are TGTGCCAGCAGCTCTCAAGCAGCTAGAACTAATGAAAAACTGTTTTTT. This gives the protein CASSSQAARTNEKLFF.

CDR3 protein: CATSRDLRGAFF. The CDR3 DNA follows: TGTGCCACCAGCAGAGATCTGCGGGGGGCTTTCTTT. The chain links TRBV15 to TRBJ1-1, with D maybe TRBD1 (5 bases). With 0 bases removed from V and 11 bases from J, the gap between germline ends came to 10 bases. From germline, CDR1 is LNHNV and CDR2 YYDKDF (reference sequence). The CDR3 is made up of 12 amino acids.

The sample holds a few counts of this clonotype. The rearrangement joins TRBV7-2 to TRBJ2-2; weak D call: TRBD1 (5 bases). The CDR3 contains 14 residues. V lost 7 bases and J lost 4, with 13 bases in between. Germline lookup yields CDR1 SGHTA and CDR2 FQGNSA. DNA of the CDR3: TGTGCCAGCAAGACCGACCAGGGCACCGGGGAGCTGTTTTTT. As protein: CASKTDQGTGELFF.

This clonotype came up a few times. V gene TRBV12-3 or TRBV12-4 combines with J gene TRBJ2-5; D remains ambiguous. CDR3 length: 14 residues. Trimming removed 6 bases at V and 2 bases at J, with 13 bases between. The CDR3 nucleotides read TGTGCCAGCAGCCCGCTTTCGCCTCAAGAGACCCAGTACTTC. Its translation is CASSPLSPQETQYF.

The chain joins TRBV18 to TRBJ2-7, with 9 bases aligning to TRBD1. The CDR3 is 13 residues long. Germline-derived CDR1 and CDR2 are KGHSH and LQKENI. V lost 3 bases, J lost 6 bases, and 3 bases stayed unmatched. The CDR3: CASSPGQGAEQYV. The DNA of the CDR3 is TGTGCCAGCTCACCGGGACAGGGCGCCGAGCAGTACGTC.

This clonotype was seen only once. The chain is built from TRBV9 and TRBJ2-3; 8 bases match TRBD2. There are 18 residues in the CDR3. Germline values: CDR1 SGDLS, CDR2 YYNGEE. V was pared by 0 bases and J by 3 bases, with 12 bases of the junction left unmatched. Written as DNA, the CDR3 is TGTGCCAGCAGCGTAGTCCCAGCGGGGGCCGGGGGGACAGATACGCAGTATTTT. Protein sequence: CASSVVPAGAGGTDTQYF.

The genes are TRBV5-1 and TRBJ2-5; a possible D gene is TRBD1 (5 bases). The CDR3 runs to 12 residues. Trimming cost V 3 bases and J 7 bases, with 10 bases left between them. Germline V gives CDR1 SGHRS, CDR2 YFSETQ. DNA for the CDR3: TGCGCCAGCAGCTCGGCCCAGGGGACCCAGTACTTC. It yields the protein CASSSAQGTQYF.

V and J are TRBV20-1 and TRBJ1-4; D remains unclear. CDR1 is DFQATT, CDR2 SNEGSKA, per germline (reference sequence). The length of the CDR3 is 14 residues. V lost 0 bases to trimming and J lost 6 bases, with 11 bases between them. CDR3 protein: CSARDVERHEKLFF. DNA of the CDR3: TGCAGTGCTAGAGATGTTGAACGACATGAAAAACTGTTTTTT.